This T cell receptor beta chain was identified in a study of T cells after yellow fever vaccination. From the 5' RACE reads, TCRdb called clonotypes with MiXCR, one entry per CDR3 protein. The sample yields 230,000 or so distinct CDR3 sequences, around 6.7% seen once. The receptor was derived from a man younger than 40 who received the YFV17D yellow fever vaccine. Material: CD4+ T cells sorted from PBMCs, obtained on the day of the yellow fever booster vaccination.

CDR3 DNA: TGTGCCATGGGCCCTCGGGGGGCCGGCTTAGCTGTCTATGGCTACACCTTC. This gives the protein CAMGPRGAGLAVYGYTF. V usage is TRBV5-2 and J usage is TRBJ1-2. TRBV5-2 is a pseudogene. CDR3 length: 17 residues.